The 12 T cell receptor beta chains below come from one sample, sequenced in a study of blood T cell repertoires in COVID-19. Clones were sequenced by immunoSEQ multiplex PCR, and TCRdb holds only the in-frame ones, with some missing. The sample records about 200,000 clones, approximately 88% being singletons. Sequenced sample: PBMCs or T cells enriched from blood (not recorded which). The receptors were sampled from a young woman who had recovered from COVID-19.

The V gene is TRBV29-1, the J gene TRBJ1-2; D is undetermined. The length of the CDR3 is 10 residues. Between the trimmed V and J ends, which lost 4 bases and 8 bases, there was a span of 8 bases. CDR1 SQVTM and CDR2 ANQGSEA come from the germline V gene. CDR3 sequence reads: CSVGAGGYTF. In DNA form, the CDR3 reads TGCAGCGTTGGTGCGGGGGGCTACACCTTC.

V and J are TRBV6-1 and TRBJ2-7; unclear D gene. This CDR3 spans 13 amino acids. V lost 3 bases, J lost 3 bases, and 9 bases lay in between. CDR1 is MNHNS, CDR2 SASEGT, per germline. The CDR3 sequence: CASSEVAYYEQYF. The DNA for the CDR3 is TGTGCCAGCAGTGAGGTAGCTTACTACGAGCAGTACTTC.

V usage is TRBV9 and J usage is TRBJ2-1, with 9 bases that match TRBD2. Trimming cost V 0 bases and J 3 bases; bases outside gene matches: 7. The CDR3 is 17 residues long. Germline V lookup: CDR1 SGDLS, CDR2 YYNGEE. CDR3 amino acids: CASSVGGSGGLYNEQFF. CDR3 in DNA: TGTGCCAGCAGCGTAGGGGGTAGCGGGGGACTCTACAATGAGCAGTTCTTC.

Here the CDR3 DNA reads TGCAGTGCTAGTCGGACAGGGGGCTACTACGAGCAGTACTTC. As protein: CSASRTGGYYEQYF. V is TRBV20-1 and J is TRBJ2-7; 11 bases agree with TRBD1. The CDR3 spans 14 residues. CDR1 is DFQATT, CDR2 SNEGSKA, per germline (reference sequence). V trimming: 3 bases; J trimming: 3 bases; junction bases outside the gene matches: 4.

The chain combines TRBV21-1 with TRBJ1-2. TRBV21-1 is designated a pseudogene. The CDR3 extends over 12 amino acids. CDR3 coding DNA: TGTGCCAGCACCCGGGGGGTTTATGGCTACACCTTC. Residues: CASTRGVYGYTF.

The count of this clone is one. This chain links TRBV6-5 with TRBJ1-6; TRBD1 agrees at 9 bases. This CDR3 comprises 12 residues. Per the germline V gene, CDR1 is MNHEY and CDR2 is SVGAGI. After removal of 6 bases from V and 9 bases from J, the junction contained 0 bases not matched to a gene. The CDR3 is CASRQGASPLHF. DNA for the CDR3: TGTGCCAGCAGACAGGGGGCTTCACCCCTCCACTTT.

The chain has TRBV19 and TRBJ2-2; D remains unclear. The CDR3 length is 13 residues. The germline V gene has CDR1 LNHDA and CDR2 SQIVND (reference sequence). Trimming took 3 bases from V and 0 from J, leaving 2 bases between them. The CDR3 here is CASSITNTGELFF. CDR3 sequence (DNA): TGTGCCAGTAGTATTACGAACACCGGGGAGCTGTTTTTT.

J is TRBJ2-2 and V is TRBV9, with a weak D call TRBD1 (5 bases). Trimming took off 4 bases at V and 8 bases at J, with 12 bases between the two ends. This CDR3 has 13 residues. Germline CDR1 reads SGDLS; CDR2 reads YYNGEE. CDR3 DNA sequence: TGTGCCAGCAGCCCAGGGAAATTGGGGGAGCTGTTTTTT. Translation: CASSPGKLGELFF.

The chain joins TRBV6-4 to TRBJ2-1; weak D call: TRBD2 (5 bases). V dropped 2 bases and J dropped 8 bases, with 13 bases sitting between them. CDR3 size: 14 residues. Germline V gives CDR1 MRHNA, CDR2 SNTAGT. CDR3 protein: CASSDRPEGHEQFF. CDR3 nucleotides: TGTGCCAGCAGTGACCGACCTGAGGGCCATGAGCAGTTCTTC.

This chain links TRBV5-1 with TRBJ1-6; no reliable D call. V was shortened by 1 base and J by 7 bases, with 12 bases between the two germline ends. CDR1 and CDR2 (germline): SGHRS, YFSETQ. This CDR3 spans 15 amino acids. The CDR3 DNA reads TGCGCCAGCAGCTTGTCGGAGGGTAGGAATTCACCCCTCCACTTT. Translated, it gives CASSLSEGRNSPLHF.

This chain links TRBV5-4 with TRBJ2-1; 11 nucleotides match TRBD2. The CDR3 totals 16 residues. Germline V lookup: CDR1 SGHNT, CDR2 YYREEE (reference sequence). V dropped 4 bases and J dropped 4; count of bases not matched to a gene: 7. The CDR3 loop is CASSGSGGDSYNEQFF. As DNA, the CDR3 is TGTGCCAGCAGCGGTAGCGGGGGGGACTCTTACAATGAGCAGTTCTTC.

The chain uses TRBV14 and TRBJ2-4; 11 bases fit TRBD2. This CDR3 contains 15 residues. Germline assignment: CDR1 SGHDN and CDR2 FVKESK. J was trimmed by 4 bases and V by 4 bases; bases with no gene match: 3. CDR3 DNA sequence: TGTGCCAGCAGCCCGGTAGCGGGGGGGAAAAACATTCAGTACTTC. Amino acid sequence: CASSPVAGGKNIQYF.